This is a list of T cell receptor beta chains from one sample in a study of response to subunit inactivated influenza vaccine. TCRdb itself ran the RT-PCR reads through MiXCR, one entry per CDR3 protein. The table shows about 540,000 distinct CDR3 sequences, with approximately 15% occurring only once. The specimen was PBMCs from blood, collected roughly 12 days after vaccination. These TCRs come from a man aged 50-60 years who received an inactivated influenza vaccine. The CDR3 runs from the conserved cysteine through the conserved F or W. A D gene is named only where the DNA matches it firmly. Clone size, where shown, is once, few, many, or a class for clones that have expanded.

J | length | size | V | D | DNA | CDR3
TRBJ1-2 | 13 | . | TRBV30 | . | TGTGCCTGGAGTCCTACAGGGATCTATGGCTACACCTTC | CAWSPTGIYGYTF
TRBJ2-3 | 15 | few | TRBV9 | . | TGTGCCAGCAGCGTGGGGGGTACCACCCAAGATACGCAGTATTTT | CASSVGGTTQDTQYF
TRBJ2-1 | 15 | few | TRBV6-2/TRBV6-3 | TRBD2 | TGTGCCAGCAGCCCTACTAGCGGGGAGTACGGTGAGCAGTTCTTC | CASSPTSGEYGEQFF
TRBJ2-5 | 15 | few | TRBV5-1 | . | TGCGCCAGCAGCTTGGCCGACAGAGATCAAGAGACCCAGTACTTC | CASSLADRDQETQYF
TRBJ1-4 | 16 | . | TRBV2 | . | TGTGCCAGCAGGACAGACCTAGTTACAACTAATGAAAAACTGTTTTTT | CASRTDLVTTNEKLFF
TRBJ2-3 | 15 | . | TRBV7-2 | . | TGTGCCAGCAGCTTAAGAGAGGGTTACACAGATACGCAGTATTTT | CASSLREGYTDTQYF
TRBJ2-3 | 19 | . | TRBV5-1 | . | TGCGCCAGCAGCTGGTGGGCGATTTCTAGCGATTCCTTTACAGATACGCAGTATTTT | CASSWWAISSDSFTDTQYF
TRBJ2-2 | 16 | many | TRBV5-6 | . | TGTGCCAGCAGCTTCTCGGAGGGGACCGACACCGGGGAGCTGTTTTTT | CASSFSEGTDTGELFF
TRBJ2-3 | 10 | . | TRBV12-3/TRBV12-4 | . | TGTGCCAGCAGTCGCGCCTCGCAGTATTTT | CASSRASQYF
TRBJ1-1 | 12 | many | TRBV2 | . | TGTGCCAGCAAGCCCCAAAACACTGAAGCTTTCTTT | CASKPQNTEAFF
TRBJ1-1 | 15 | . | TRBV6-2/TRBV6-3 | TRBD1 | TGTGCCAGCCATCGGGACAGGAGCATGAACACTGAAGCTTTCTTT | CASHRDRSMNTEAFF
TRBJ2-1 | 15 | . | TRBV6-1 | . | TGTGCCAGCAGTGACAGTTACCCCACTTACAATGAGCAGTTCTTC | CASSDSYPTYNEQFF
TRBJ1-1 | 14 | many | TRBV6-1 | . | TGTGCCAGCAGTGTTTACAGGTGGAACACTGAAGCTTTCTTT | CASSVYRWNTEAFF
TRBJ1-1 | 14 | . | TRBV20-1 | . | TGCAGTGCTAGGGGCCAGTGGGGCGGCACTGAAGCTTTCTTT | CSARGQWGGTEAFF
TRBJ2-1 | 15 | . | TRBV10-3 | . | TGTGCCATCAGTCTGAGGGCAACCTCCTACAATGAGCAGTTCTTC | CAISLRATSYNEQFF
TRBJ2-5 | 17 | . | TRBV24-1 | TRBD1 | TGTGCCACCAGCGCGTCTTTTGGACAGGGAATAGCAGAGACCCAGTACTTC | CATSASFGQGIAETQYF
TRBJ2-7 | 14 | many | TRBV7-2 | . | TGTGCCAGCAGCTTCCAGGAGAACTCCTACGAGCAGTACTTC | CASSFQENSYEQYF
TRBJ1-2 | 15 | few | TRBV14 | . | TGTGCCAGCAGCCAGGGCAGGGGACGGTCCTATGGCTACACCTTC | CASSQGRGRSYGYTF
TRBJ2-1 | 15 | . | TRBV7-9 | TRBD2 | TGTGCCAGCAGCCGAAGCGGGGGCCAACCCCGGGAGCAGTTCTTC | CASSRSGGQPREQFF
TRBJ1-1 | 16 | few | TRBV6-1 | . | TGTGCCAGCAGTGTAGACAGTAGCATTATGAACACTGAAGCTTTCTTT | CASSVDSSIMNTEAFF
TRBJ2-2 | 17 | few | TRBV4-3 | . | TGCGCCAGCAGCCAAGAACGTCCGGGGGCGCGGACCGGGGAGCTGTTTTTT | CASSQERPGARTGELFF
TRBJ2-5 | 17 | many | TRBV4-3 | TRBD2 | TGCGCCAGCAGCCAAGTTTATGGAGCGGGGGGGTCAGAGACCCAGTACTTC | CASSQVYGAGGSETQYF
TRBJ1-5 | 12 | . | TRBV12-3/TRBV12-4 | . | TGTGCCAGCAGACCGAGGGATCAGCCCCAGCATTTT | CASRPRDQPQHF
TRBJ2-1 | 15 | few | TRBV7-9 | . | TGTGCCAGCAGCTTACCAGGGGGGTTGTACAATGAGCAGTTCTTC | CASSLPGGLYNEQFF
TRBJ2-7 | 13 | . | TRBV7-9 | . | TGTGCCAGCAGCTCCGCATCTCGGCACGAGCAGTACTTC | CASSSASRHEQYF